These 24 T cell receptor beta chains originate from one sample sequenced in a study of cytomegalovirus exposure and HLA in healthy donors. Primers for the PCR totalled 60 Vbeta and 13 Jbeta. Sequenced by immunoSEQ multiplex PCR; TCRdb stores in-frame clones only, minus some. This sample's table has about 44,000 clones. Sequenced: PBMCs. The receptors were gathered from a male donor in good health and CMV-seronegative.

The V call is TRBV28, the J call TRBJ2-4, with D possibly matching TRBD2 (5 bases). The germline V gene encodes CDR1 MDHEN and CDR2 SYDVKM. Deletions cut 3 bases from V and 7 bases from J, with 7 bases between. This CDR3 spans 12 amino acids. CDR3 residues: CASSLRGNIQYF. Written as DNA, the CDR3 is TGTGCCAGCAGTTTGCGAGGGAACATTCAGTACTTC.

The chain carries TRBV27 and TRBJ2-7, with 8 bases lining up with TRBD1. Looked up from germline, CDR1 is MNHEY and CDR2 is SMNVEV (reference sequence). The J segment lost 5 bases and the V segment lost 3 bases, leaving 9 bases of the junction unmatched. This CDR3 has 15 residues. The DNA of the CDR3 is TGTGCCAGCAGTTTCCTCGGACAGGGAAGGAACGAGCAGTACTTC. It encodes CASSFLGQGRNEQYF.

In nucleotides, the CDR3 is TGTGCCAGCAGCTCTGCCGGCTCGGGGGGGCAGTTCTTC. Its translation is CASSSAGSGGQFF. The chain has TRBV13 and TRBJ2-1; TRBD2 agrees at 7 bases. V dropped 4 bases and J dropped 12; count of bases not matched to a gene: 9. The CDR3 runs 13 residues. Germline V gene data show CDR1 as PRHDT and CDR2 as FYEKMQ (reference sequence). Full variable domain (missing parts from reference TRBV13 and TRBJ2-1): AAGVIQSPRHLIKEKRETATLKCYPIPRHDTVYWYQQGPGQDPQFLISFYEKMQSDKGSIPDRFSAQQFSDYHSELNMSSLELGDSALYFCASSSAGSGGQFFGPGTRLTVL.

The chain uses TRBV5-1 and TRBJ1-2, with D possibly matching TRBD1 (6 bases). V dropped 4 bases and J dropped 0 bases, with 16 bases sitting between them. The germline V gene has CDR1 SGHRS and CDR2 YFSETQ. CDR3 length: 16 amino acids. The CDR3 region is CASSPAVDRTNYGYTF. CDR3 nucleotide sequence: TGCGCCAGCAGCCCGGCGGTGGACAGAACTAACTATGGCTACACCTTC. The entire variable domain, with the rest obtained from reference TRBV5-1 and TRBJ1-2, is as follows: KAGVTQTPRYLIKTRGQQVTLSCSPISGHRSVSWYQQTPGQGLQFLFEYFSETQRNKGNFPGRFSGRQFSNSRSEMNVSTLELGDSALYLCASSPAVDRTNYGYTFGSGTRLTVV.

The CDR3 sequence: CASSGGGGPGNEQFF. The DNA for the CDR3 is TGTGCCAGCAGCGGAGGGGGAGGGCCGGGCAATGAGCAGTTCTTC. This chain links TRBV9 with TRBJ2-1, with D possibly TRBD2 on 7 matching bases. Germline loops: CDR1 SGDLS, CDR2 YYNGEE. The V gene lost 3 bases and the J gene lost 6 bases, with 16 bases spanning the gap. The CDR3 has 15 residues.

This chain joins TRBV7-2 and TRBJ2-7; 10 positions agree with TRBD1. The V and J ends lost 5 bases and 2 bases, in that order; junction bases with no gene match: 3. This CDR3 has 14 residues. Germline CDR1 SGHTA, CDR2 FQGNSA. The CDR3 DNA reads TGTGCCAGCAGCCCGGGACAGGGGCCCTACGAGCAGTACTTC. This codes for CASSPGQGPYEQYF. Supplemented by reference TRBV7-2 and TRBJ2-7, the full variable domain reads GAGVSQSPSNKVTEKGKDVELRCDPISGHTALYWYRQSLGQGLEFLIYFQGNSAPDKSGLPSDRFSAERTGGSVSTLTIQRTQQEDSAVYLCASSPGQGPYEQYFGPGTRLTVT.

The V gene is TRBV9, the J gene TRBJ2-1; 8 bases are a match to TRBD2. The CDR3 totals 14 residues. The J segment lost 9 bases and the V segment lost 4 bases, leaving 9 bases of the junction unmatched. Germline V CDR1 and CDR2: SGDLS, YYNGEE. CDR3 loop: CASSLTSEEGEQFF. DNA for the CDR3: TGTGCCAGCAGCCTGACTAGCGAGGAGGGTGAGCAGTTCTTC.

The gene calls are TRBV19 and TRBJ1-5; D possibly corresponds to TRBD1 (6 bases). The CDR3 totals 15 residues. Between the trimmed V and J ends, which lost 5 bases and 1 base, there was a span of 12 bases. Germline loops: CDR1 LNHDA, CDR2 SQIVND (reference sequence). CDR3: CASSDRSGSNQPQHF. CDR3 nucleotide sequence: TGTGCCAGTAGTGACAGGTCCGGGAGCAATCAGCCCCAGCATTTT. Full variable domain (rest looked up from reference TRBV19 and TRBJ1-5): DGGITQSPKYLFRKEGQNVTLSCEQNLNHDAMYWYRQDPGQGLRLIYYSQIVNDFQKGDIAEGYSVSREKKESFPLTVTSAQKNPTAFYLCASSDRSGSNQPQHFGDGTRLSIL.

This rearrangement joins TRBV28 to TRBJ1-5; 10 nucleotides agree with TRBD1. The V gene end was trimmed by 7 bases and the J gene end by 4 bases; junction bases not matched to a gene: 10. Germline CDR1 and CDR2: MDHEN and SYDVKM. CDR3 size: 16 residues. The CDR3 bases are TGTGCCAGCATCCCCAGGGGACAGGGGCGGAATCAGCCCCAGCATTTT. Translating gives CASIPRGQGRNQPQHF.

CDR3 sequence reads: CASSTGTGSSNEQFF. In DNA, the CDR3 is TGTGCCAGCAGCACCGGGACAGGGTCATCCAATGAGCAGTTCTTC. J is TRBJ2-1 and V is TRBV7-9, with 9 nucleotides matching TRBD1. Looked up from germline, CDR1 is SEHNR and CDR2 is FQNEAQ (reference sequence). The CDR3 is 15 amino acids. The V gene end was trimmed by 5 bases and the J gene end by 6 bases; junction bases not matched to a gene: 8.

The chain couples TRBV4-1 to TRBJ1-1, with D perhaps TRBD1 (5 bases). Germline values: CDR1 MGHRA, CDR2 YSYEKL. V lost 4 bases to trimming and J lost 1 base, with 10 bases between them. The CDR3 consists of 14 residues. CDR3 DNA: TGCGCCAGCAGCCCAAGACAGCGGAACACTGAAGCTTTCTTT. This encodes CASSPRQRNTEAFF.

Concerning this clone itself: The junction and the germline gene differ at one end; a read error may be behind it. In DNA form, the CDR3 reads TGTGCCAGCAGTTTCCTCACTAGTATGGGCTACACTGAGCAGTTCTTC. Amino acid sequence: CASSFLTSMGYTEQFF. The chain joins TRBV27 to TRBJ2-1; the D gene is possibly TRBD2 (5 bases). The germline V gene has CDR1 MNHEY and CDR2 SMNVEV (reference sequence). The CDR3 spans 16 residues.

This sequence joins TRBV5-1 and TRBJ1-2; 8 bases map to TRBD1. This CDR3 contains 15 residues. J gave up 0 bases and V 6 bases, and 7 bases lay outside the gene matches. The germline CDR1 and CDR2 sequences are SGHRS and YFSETQ. The CDR3 region is CASNPGTGSNYGYTF. CDR3 sequence (DNA): TGCGCCAGCAACCCCGGGACAGGATCTAACTATGGCTACACCTTC.

The J gene is TRBJ2-1, the V gene TRBV10-1; D is undetermined. The CDR3 consists of 14 residues. Germline CDR1 WNHNN, CDR2 SYGVQD (reference sequence). Trimming left V 5 bases short and J 8 bases short, with 16 bases between. Written as DNA, the CDR3 is TGCGCCAGCAGTCCCGGCCGCTCGGCGGATGAGCAGTTCTTC. Protein sequence: CASSPGRSADEQFF.

The chain recombines TRBV28 with TRBJ2-7; TRBD2 might be the D (5 bases). The CDR3 contains 13 residues. Looked up from germline, CDR1 is MDHEN and CDR2 is SYDVKM. Deletions cut 3 bases from V and 4 bases from J, with 10 bases between. Written as DNA, the CDR3 is TGTGCCAGCAGTTTGAGGCAGCGGTACGAGCAGTACTTC. Residues: CASSLRQRYEQYF.

This chain uses TRBV5-1 with TRBJ2-3; weak D call: TRBD1 (7 bases). Trimming left V 2 bases short and J 1 base short, with 11 bases between. CDR3 length: 15 amino acids. Germline V CDR1 and CDR2: SGHRS, YFSETQ. CDR3 residues: CASSFSRGGTDTQYF. CDR3 DNA sequence: TGCGCCAGCAGCTTTTCCAGGGGGGGCACAGATACGCAGTATTTT.

This rearrangement joins TRBV12-5 to TRBJ2-1; 10 bases map to TRBD2. Germline V gene lookup returns CDR1 LGHNT and CDR2 FRNRAP. The trim removed 3 bases at V and 10 bases at J, leaving 9 bases unmatched. This CDR3 is built from 15 residues. The CDR3 region has the DNA TGTGCTAGTGGTTTAGGGGCTAGCGGGAGCCTCGAGCAGTTCTTC. Encoded protein: CASGLGASGSLEQFF.

The gene calls are TRBV28 and TRBJ2-5, with TRBD1 as a possible D gene (6 bases). TRBJ2-7 explains the end of the DNA better; the J call may be wrong. The CDR3 contains 12 residues. In germline, CDR1 is MDHEN, CDR2 SYDVKM. CDR3 loop: CASSWTDYEQYF. For the CDR3, the DNA is TGTGCCAGCAGCTGGACAGACTACGAGCAGTACTTC.

This rearrangement joins TRBV10-3 to TRBJ2-5, with 8 bases fitting TRBD2. The J call may be faulty, since TRBJ2-7 better matches the DNA end. Germline CDR1 is ENHRY and CDR2 is SYGVKD. The CDR3 is made up of 14 amino acids. The CDR3 sequence: CAISEVSGDYEQYF. CDR3 coding DNA: TGTGCCATCAGTGAAGTTAGCGGGGACTACGAGCAGTACTTC.

This chain connects TRBV10-3 to TRBJ2-7; 7 nucleotides align to TRBD1. Germline CDR1 ENHRY, CDR2 SYGVKD. CDR3 size: 13 residues. V trimming: 7 bases; J trimming: 6 bases; junction bases outside the gene matches: 9. Written as DNA, the CDR3 is TGTGCCATCATGGGGACAGAGGGGCGCGAGCAGTACTTC. Translating it yields CAIMGTEGREQYF.

The chain carries TRBV7-2 and TRBJ2-7, with D tentatively TRBD1 (6 bases). V was shortened by 3 bases and J by 3 bases, with 9 bases between the two germline ends. This CDR3 region has 13 residues. Germline values: CDR1 SGHTA, CDR2 FQGNSA. CDR3 nucleotides: TGTGCCAGCAGCTTCGGACAGTACTACGAGCAGTACTTC. Encoded protein: CASSFGQYYEQYF.

This chain connects TRBV30 to TRBJ1-5; the match to TRBD1 covers 8 bases. Trimming removed 5 bases from V and 4 bases from J; junction bases left unmatched: 7. Looked up from germline, CDR1 is GTSNPN and CDR2 is SVGIG (reference sequence). This CDR3 has 14 amino acids. The CDR3 protein is CAWARGRLNQPQHF. CDR3 in DNA: TGTGCCTGGGCCAGGGGGCGGCTTAATCAGCCCCAGCATTTT. The full variable domain, rest sourced from reference TRBV30 and TRBJ1-5, is SQTIHQWPATLVQPVGSPLSLECTVEGTSNPNLYWYRQAAGRGLQLLFYSVGIGQISSEVPQNLSASRPQDRQFILSSKKLLLSDSGFYLCAWARGRLNQPQHFGDGTRLSIL.

This chain connects TRBV4-1 to TRBJ2-1, with 11 bases matching TRBD2. After removal of 4 bases from V and 9 bases from J, the junction contained 11 bases not matched to a gene. The germline CDR1 and CDR2 sequences are MGHRA and YSYEKL. CDR3 length: 16 residues. CDR3 in DNA: TGCGCCAGCAGCCTCCCCCGTGCTAGCGGGAGGAGTGAGCAGTTCTTC. The encoded protein is CASSLPRASGRSEQFF.

CDR3 amino acids: CAWGGQGPSYEQYF. The DNA for the CDR3 is TGTGCCTGGGGCGGACAGGGCCCCTCCTACGAGCAGTACTTC. The gene calls are TRBV30 and TRBJ2-7; 8 bases fit TRBD1. Trimming at V came to 5 bases and at J to 0 bases, leaving 6 bases not matched to a gene. Germline assignment: CDR1 GTSNPN and CDR2 SVGIG (reference sequence). CDR3 length equals 14 residues.